This TCR beta chain was found in a study of shared clonotypes between healthy human individuals. Unsorted PBMC DNA was sequenced on ten immunoSEQ deep assay plates. Under the authors' procedure: Filtering of immunoSEQ junctional sequences could not match full-length read filtering. Clones were sequenced by immunoSEQ multiplex PCR, and TCRdb holds only the in-frame ones, with some missing. V, J and clone size are taken as reported in that table, and D and trimming were inferred from the DNA itself. The sample holds fewer than 600,000 clones; roughly 78% are singletons and the top ten take 10% to 15%. When samples were unsorted, roughly 81 million PBMCs were used for genomic DNA. CDR1 is KGHSH and CDR2 is LQKENI in the germline V gene. Deletions cut 3 bases from V and 5 bases from J, with 7 bases between. This CDR3 is 13 amino acids long.

The chain couples TRBV18 to TRBJ1-4, with no clear D. The TCR comes from a woman aged 35 to 49 in good health. Some clones in this sample may be carry-over from other donors' samples. The specimen sequenced was PBMCs. The CDR3 loop reads CASSPRENEKLFF. The CDR3 DNA follows: TGTGCCAGCTCACCTCGGGAGAATGAAAAACTGTTTTTT.